This TCR beta chain originates from a study of cytomegalovirus exposure and HLA in healthy donors. V was trimmed by 1 base and J by 10 bases, leaving 13 bases between them. The germline CDR1 and CDR2 sequences are SEHNR and FQNEAQ (reference sequence). The CDR3 totals 13 residues. PCR used 60 Vbeta primers and 13 Jbeta primers. TCRdb's table, derived via immunoSEQ multiplex PCR, lists solely in-frame clones and lacks some. Of about 52,000 clones in the sample, approximately 70% are singletons; the top ten hold 9% to 9.5%. V usage is TRBV7-9 and J usage is TRBJ1-1, with D possibly TRBD1 on 5 matching bases. Source material: PBMCs. This receptor was identified in a woman aged 50 to 65 in good health and CMV-seronegative. CDR3: CASSLGYGGLAFF. The CDR3 nucleotides read TGTGCCAGCAGCTTAGGATACGGGGGTTTAGCTTTCTTT.